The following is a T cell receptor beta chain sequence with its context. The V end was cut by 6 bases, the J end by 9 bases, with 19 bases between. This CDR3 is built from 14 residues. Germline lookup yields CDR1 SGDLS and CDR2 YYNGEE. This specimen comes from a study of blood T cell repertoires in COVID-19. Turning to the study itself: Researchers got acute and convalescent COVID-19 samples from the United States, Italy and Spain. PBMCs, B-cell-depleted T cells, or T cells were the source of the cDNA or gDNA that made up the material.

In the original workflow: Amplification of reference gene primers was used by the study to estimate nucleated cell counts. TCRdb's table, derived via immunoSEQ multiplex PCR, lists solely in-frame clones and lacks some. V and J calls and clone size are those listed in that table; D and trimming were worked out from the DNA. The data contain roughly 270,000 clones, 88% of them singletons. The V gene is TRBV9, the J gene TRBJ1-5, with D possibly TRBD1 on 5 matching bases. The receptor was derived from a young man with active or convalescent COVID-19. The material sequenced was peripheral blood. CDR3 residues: CASNPGGDLGPQHF. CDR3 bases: TGTGCCAGCAACCCGGGGGGAGATCTGGGGCCCCAGCATTTT.